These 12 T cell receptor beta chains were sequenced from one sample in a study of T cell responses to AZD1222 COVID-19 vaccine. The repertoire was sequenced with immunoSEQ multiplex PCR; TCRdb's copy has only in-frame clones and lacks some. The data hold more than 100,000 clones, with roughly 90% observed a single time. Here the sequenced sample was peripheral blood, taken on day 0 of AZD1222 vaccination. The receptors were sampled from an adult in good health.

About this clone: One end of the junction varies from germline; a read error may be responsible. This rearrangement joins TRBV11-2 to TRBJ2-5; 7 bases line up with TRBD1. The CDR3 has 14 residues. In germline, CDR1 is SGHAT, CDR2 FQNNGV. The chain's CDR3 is CASSLDRDKETQYF. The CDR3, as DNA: TGTGCCAGCAGCCTAGACAGGGACAAGGAGACCCAGTACTTC.

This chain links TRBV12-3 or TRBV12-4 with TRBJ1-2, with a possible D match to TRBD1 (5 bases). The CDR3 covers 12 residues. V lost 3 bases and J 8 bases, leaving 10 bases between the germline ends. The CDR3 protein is CASSLGGEGYTF. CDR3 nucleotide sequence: TGTGCCAGCAGTTTGGGGGGTGAAGGCTACACCTTC.

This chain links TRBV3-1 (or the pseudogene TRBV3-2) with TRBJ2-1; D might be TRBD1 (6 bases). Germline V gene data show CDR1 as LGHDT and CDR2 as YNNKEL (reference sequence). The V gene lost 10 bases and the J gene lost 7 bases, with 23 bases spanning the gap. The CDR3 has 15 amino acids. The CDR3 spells CATQLPGTPLNEQFF. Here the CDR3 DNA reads TGTGCCACCCAACTCCCGGGGACACCACTAAATGAGCAGTTCTTC.

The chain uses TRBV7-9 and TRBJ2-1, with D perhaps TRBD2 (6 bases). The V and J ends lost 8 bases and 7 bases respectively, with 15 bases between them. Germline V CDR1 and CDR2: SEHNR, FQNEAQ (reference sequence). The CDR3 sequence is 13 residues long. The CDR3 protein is CASDAPGRNEQFF. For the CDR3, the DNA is TGTGCCAGCGACGCCCCAGGGAGGAATGAGCAGTTCTTC. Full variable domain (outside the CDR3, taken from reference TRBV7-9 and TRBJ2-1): DTGVSQNPRHKITKRGQNVTFRCDPISEHNRLYWYRQTLGQGPEFLTYFQNEAQLEKSRLLSDRFSAERPKGSFSTLEIQRTEQGDSAMYLCASDAPGRNEQFFGPGTRLTVL.

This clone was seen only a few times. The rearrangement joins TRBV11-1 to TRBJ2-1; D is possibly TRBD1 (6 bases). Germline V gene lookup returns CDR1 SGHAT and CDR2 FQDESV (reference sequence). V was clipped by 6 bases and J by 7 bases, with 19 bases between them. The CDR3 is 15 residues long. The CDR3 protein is CASSMPGHPRNEQFF. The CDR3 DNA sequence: TGTGCCAGCAGTATGCCGGGACACCCTCGGAATGAGCAGTTCTTC. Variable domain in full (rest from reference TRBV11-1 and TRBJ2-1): EAEVAQSPRYKITEKSQAVAFWCDPISGHATLYWYRQILGQGPELLVQFQDESVVDDSQLPKDRFSAERLKGVDSTLKIQPAELGDSAMYLCASSMPGHPRNEQFFGPGTRLTVL.

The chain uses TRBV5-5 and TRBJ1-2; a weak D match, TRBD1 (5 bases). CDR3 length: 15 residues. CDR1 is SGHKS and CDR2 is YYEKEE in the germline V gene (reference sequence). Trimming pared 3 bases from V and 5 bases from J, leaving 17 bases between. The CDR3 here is CASSSGTGYGYGYTF. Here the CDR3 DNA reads TGTGCCAGCAGCTCGGGAACAGGCTATGGGTATGGCTACACCTTC.

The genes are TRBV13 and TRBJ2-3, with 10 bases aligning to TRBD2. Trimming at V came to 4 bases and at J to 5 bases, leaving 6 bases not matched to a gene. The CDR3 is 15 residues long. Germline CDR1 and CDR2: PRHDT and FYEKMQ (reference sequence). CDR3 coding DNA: TGTGCCAGCAGCTCAGCCGGGACTAGCGTAGATACGCAGTATTTT. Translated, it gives CASSSAGTSVDTQYF.

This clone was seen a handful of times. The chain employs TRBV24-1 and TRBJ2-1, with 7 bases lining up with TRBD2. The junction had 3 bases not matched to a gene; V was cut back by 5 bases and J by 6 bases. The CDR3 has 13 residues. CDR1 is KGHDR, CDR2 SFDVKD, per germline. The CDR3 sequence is CATSAGGRNEQFF. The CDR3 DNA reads TGTGCCACCAGTGCGGGGGGACGCAATGAGCAGTTCTTC.

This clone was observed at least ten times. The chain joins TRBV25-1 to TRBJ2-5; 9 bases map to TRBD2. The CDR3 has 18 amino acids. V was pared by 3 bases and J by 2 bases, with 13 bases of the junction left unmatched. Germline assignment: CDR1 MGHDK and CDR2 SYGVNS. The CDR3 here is CASSDPGERLAEQETQYF. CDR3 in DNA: TGTGCCAGCAGTGACCCGGGGGAGAGACTAGCGGAACAAGAGACCCAGTACTTC. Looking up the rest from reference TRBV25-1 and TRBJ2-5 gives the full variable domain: EADIYQTPRYLVIGTGKKITLECSQTMGHDKMYWYQQDPGMELHLIHYSYGVNSTEKGDLSSESTVSRIRTEHFPLTLESARPSHTSQYLCASSDPGERLAEQETQYFGPGTRLLVL.

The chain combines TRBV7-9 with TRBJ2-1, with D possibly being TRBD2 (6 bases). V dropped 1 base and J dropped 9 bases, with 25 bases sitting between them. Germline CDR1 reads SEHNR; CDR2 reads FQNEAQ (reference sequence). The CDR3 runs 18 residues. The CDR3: CASSLGGRLATRLSEQFF. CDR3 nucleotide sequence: TGTGCCAGCAGCTTAGGGGGACGGCTAGCGACCCGATTGAGTGAGCAGTTCTTC.

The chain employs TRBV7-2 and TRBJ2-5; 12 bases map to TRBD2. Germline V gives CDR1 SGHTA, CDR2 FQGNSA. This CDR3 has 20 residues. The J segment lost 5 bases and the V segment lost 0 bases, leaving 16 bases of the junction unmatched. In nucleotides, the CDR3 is TGTGCCAGCAGCTTAGCACGCCGCACGTGGGCTAGCGGGGGGGCCGAGACCCAGTACTTC. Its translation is CASSLARRTWASGGAETQYF.

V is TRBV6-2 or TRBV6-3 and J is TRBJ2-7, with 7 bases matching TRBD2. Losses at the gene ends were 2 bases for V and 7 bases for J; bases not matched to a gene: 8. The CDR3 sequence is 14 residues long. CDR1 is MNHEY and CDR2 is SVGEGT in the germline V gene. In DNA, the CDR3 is TGTGCCAGCAGTTACGGGTTCGTGGGGGGGGAGCAGTACTTC. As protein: CASSYGFVGGEQYF.